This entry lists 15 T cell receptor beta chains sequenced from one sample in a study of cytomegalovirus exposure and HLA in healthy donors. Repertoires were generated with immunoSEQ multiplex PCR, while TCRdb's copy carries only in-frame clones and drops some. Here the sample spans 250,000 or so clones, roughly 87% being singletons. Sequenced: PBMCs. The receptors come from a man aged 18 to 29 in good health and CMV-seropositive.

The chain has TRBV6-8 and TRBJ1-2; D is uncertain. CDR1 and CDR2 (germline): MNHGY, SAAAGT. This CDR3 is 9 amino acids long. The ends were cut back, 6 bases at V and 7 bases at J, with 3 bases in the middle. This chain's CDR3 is CASRCGYTF. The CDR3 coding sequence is TGTGCCAGCAGGTGTGGCTACACCTTC.

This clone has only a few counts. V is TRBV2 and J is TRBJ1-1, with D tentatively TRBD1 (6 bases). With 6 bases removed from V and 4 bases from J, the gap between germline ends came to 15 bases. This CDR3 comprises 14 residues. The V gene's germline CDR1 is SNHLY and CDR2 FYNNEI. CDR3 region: CASSPGAVGTEAFF. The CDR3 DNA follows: TGTGCCAGCAGCCCGGGGGCTGTGGGCACTGAAGCTTTCTTT. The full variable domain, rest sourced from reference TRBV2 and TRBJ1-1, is EPEVTQTPSHQVTQMGQEVILRCVPISNHLYFYWYRQILGQKVEFLVSFYNNEISEKSEIFDDQFSVERPDGSNFTLKIRSTKLEDSAMYFCASSPGAVGTEAFFGQGTRLTVV.

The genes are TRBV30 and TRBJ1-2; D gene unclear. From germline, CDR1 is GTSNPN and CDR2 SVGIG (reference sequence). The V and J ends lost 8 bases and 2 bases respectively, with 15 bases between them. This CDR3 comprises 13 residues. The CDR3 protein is CARQDRLNYGYTF. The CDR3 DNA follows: TGTGCCAGGCAGGATAGGTTAAACTATGGCTACACCTTC.

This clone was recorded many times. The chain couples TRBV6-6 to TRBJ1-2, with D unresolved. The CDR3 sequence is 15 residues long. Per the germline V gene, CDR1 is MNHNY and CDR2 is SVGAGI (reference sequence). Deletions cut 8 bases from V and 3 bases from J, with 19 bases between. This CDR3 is CASSVGRLMDYGYTF. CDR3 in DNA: TGTGCCAGCTCCGTCGGTCGGTTAATGGACTATGGCTACACCTTC.

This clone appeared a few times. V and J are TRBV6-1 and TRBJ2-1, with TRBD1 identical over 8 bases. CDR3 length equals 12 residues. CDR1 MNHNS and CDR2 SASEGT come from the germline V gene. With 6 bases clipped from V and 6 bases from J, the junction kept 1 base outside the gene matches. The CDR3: CASSGQGNEQFF. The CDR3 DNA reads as TGTGCCAGCAGCGGACAGGGCAATGAGCAGTTCTTC.

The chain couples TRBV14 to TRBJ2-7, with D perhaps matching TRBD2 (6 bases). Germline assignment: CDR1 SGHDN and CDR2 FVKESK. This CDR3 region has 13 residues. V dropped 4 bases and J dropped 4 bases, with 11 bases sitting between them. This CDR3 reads CASSPRGYYEQYF. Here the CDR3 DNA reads TGTGCCAGCAGCCCCCGGGGGTATTACGAGCAGTACTTC.

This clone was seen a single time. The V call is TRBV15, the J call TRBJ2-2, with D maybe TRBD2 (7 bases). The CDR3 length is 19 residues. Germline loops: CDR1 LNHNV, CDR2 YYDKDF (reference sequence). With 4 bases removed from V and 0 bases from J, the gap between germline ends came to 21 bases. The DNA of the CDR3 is TGTGCCACCAGCACATCTTACTTGGCGGGGGCTACGAACACCGGGGAGCTGTTTTTT. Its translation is CATSTSYLAGATNTGELFF.

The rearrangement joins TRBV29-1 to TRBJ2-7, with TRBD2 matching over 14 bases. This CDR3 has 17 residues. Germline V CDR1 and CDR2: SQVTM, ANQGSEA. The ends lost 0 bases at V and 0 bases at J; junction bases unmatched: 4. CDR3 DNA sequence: TGCAGCGTTGAAGAGGGACTAGCGGGGGCATCCTCCTACGAGCAGTACTTC. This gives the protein CSVEEGLAGASSYEQYF.

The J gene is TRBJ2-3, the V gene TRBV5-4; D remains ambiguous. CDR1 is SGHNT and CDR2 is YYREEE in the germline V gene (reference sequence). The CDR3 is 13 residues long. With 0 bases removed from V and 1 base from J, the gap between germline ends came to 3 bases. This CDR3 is CASSLEGTDTQYF. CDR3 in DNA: TGTGCCAGCAGCTTGGAGGGCACAGATACGCAGTATTTT.

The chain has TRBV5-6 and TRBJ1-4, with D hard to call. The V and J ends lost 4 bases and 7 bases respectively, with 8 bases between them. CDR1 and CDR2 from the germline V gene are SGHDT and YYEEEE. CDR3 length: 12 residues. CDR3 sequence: CASSRRSEKLFF. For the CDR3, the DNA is TGTGCCAGCAGCCGTCGGAGTGAAAAACTGTTTTTT. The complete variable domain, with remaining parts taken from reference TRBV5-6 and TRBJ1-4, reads DAGVTQSPTHLIKTRGQQVTLRCSPKSGHDTVSWYQQALGQGPQFIFQYYEEEERQRGNFPDRFSGHQFPNYSSELNVNALLLGDSALYLCASSRRSEKLFFGSGTQLSVL.

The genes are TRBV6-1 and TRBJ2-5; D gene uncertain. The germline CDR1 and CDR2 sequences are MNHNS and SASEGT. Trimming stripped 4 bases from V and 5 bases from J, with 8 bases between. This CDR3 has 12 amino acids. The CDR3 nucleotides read TGTGCCAGCAGTGGCCCTCTGGAGACCCAGTACTTC. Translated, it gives CASSGPLETQYF.

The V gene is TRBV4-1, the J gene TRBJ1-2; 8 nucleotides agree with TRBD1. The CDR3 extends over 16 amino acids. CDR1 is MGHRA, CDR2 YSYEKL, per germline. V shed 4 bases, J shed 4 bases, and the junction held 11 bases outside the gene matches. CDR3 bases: TGCGCCAGCAGCCCAGAAATTGCAGGGGGCGTCTATGGCTACACCTTC. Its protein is CASSPEIAGGVYGYTF.

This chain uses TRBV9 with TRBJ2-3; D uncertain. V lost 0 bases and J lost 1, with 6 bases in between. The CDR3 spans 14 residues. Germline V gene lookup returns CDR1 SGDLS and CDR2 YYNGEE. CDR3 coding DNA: TGTGCCAGCAGCGTAGCAATCGGCACAGATACGCAGTATTTT. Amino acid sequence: CASSVAIGTDTQYF.

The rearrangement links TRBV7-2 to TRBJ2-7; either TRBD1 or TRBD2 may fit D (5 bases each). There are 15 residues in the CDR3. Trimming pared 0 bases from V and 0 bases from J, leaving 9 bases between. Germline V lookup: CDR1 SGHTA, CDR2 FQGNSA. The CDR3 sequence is CASSLAGDPSYEQYF. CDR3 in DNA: TGTGCCAGCAGCTTAGCCGGGGACCCCTCCTACGAGCAGTACTTC.

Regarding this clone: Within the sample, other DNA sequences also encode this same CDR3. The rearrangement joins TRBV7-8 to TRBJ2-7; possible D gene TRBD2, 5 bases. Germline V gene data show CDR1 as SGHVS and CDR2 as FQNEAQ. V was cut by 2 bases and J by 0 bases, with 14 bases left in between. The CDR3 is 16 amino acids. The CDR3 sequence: CASSLLGGSGSYEQYF. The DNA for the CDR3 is TGTGCCAGCAGCTTATTGGGCGGGTCCGGCTCCTACGAGCAGTACTTC.